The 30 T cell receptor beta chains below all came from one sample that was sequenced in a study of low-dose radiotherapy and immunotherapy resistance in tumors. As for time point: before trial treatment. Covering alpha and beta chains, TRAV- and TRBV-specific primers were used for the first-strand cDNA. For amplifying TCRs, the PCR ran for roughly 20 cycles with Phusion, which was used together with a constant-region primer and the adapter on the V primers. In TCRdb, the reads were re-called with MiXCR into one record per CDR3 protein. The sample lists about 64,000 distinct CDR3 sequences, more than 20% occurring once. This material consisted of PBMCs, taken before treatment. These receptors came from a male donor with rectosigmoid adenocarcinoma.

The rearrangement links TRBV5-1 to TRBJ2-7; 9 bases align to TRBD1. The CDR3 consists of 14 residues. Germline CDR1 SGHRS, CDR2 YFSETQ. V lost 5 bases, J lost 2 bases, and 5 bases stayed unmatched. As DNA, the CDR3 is TGCGCCAGCAGGGGGGGGACAGGGCCCTACGAGCAGTACTTC. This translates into CASRGGTGPYEQYF.

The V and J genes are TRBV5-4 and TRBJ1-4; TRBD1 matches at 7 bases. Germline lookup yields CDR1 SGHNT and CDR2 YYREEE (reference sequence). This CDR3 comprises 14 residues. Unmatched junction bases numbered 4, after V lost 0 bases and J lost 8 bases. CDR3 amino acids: CASSLGQGREKLFF. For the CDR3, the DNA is TGTGCCAGCAGCTTGGGACAGGGTCGCGAAAAACTGTTTTTT. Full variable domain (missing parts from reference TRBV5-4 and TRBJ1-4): ETGVTQSPTHLIKTRGQQVTLRCSSQSGHNTVSWYQQALGQGPQFIFQYYREEENGRGNFPPRFSGLQFPNYSSELNVNALELDDSALYLCASSLGQGREKLFFGSGTQLSVL.

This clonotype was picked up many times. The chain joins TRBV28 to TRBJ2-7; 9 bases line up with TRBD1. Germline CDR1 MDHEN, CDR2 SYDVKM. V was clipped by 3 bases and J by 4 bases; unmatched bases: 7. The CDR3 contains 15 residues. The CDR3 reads CASSFTGQGRYEQYF. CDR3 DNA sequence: TGTGCCAGCAGTTTTACCGGACAGGGGAGGTACGAGCAGTACTTC.

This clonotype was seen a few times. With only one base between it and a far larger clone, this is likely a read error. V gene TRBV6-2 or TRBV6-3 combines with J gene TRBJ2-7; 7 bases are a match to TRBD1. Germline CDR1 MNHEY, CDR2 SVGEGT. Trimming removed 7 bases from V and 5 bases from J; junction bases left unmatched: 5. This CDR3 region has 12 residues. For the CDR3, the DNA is TGTGCCAGCAACAGGGGTCCCCACGAGCAGTACTTC. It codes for CASNRGPHEQYF.

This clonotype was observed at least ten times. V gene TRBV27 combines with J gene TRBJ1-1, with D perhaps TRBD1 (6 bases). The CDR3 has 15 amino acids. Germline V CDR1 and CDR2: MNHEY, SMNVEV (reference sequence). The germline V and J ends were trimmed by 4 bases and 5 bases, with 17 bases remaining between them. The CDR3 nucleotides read TGTGCCAGCAGTTCGGGGGGGGGGCGAAAGACTGAAGCTTTCTTT. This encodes CASSSGGGRKTEAFF.

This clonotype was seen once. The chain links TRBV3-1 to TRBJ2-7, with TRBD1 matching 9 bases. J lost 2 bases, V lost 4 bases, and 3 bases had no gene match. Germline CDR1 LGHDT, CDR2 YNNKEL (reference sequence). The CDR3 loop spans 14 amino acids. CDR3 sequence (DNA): TGTGCCAGCAGCCCTGGGACAGGGACCTACGAGCAGTACTTC. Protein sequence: CASSPGTGTYEQYF.

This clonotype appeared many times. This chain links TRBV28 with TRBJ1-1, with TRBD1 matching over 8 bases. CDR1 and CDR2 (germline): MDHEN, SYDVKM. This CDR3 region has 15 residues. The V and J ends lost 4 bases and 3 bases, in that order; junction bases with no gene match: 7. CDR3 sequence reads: CASSSTQGGDTEAFF. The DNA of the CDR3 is TGTGCCAGCAGTTCGACACAGGGGGGAGACACTGAAGCTTTCTTT.

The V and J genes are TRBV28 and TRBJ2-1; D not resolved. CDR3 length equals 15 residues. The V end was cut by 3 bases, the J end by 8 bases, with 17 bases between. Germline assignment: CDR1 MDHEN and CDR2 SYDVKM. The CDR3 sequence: CASSFGIGVGDEQFF. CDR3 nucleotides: TGTGCCAGCAGTTTTGGGATAGGAGTTGGCGATGAGCAGTTCTTC.

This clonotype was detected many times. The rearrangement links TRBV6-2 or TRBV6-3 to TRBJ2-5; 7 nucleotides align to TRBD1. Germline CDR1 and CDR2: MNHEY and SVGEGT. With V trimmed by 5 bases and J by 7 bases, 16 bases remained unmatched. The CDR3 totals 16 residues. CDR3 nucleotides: TGTGCCAGCAGTGAAATCCCGGGACAGTTTGGAGGGACCCAGTACTTC. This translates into CASSEIPGQFGGTQYF.

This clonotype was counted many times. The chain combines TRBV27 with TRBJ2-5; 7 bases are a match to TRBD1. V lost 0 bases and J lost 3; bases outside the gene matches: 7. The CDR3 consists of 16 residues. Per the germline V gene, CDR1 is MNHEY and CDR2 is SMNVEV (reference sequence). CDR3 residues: CASSLSSLTGEETQYF. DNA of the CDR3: TGTGCCAGCAGTTTATCGAGCCTAACAGGGGAAGAGACCCAGTACTTC.

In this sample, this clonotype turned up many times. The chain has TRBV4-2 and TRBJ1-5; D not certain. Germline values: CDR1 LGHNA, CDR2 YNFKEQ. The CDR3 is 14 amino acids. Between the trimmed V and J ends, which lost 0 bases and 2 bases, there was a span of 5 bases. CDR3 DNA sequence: TGTGCCAGCAGCCAAGATTCGGGCAATCAGCCCCAGCATTTT. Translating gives CASSQDSGNQPQHF.

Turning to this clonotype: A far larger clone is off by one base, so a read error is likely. Here the CDR3 reads CTTSIRTSGGTLHYNEQFF. CDR3 in DNA: TGTACCACCAGCATAAGGACTAGCGGGGGAACCCTTCACTACAATGAGCAGTTCTTC. J is TRBJ2-1 and V is TRBV28; 13 bases match TRBD2. The germline gives CDR1 MDHEN, CDR2 SYDVKM. CDR3 length: 19 amino acids.

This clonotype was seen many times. The chain's CDR3 is CASSLWEAGANVLTF. CDR3 sequence (DNA): TGTGCCAGCAGTTTATGGGAGGCCGGGGCCAACGTCCTGACTTTC. The chain employs TRBV28 and TRBJ2-6; tentatively, D is TRBD2 (5 bases). The CDR3 consists of 15 residues. Germline CDR1 and CDR2: MDHEN and SYDVKM. Trimming cost V 0 bases and J 4 bases, with 7 bases left between them.

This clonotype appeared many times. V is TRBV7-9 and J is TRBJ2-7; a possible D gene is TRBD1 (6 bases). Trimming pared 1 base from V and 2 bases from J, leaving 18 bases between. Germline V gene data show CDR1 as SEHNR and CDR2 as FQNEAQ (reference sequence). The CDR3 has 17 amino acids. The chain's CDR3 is CASSLGDTYLNTYEQYF. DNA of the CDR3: TGTGCCAGCAGCTTAGGGGACACTTACTTAAATACCTACGAGCAGTACTTC.

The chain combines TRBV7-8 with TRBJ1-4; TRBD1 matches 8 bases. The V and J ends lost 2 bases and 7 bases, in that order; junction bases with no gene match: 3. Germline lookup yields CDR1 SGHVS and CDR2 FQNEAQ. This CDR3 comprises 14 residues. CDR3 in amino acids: CASSLSGGFEKLFF. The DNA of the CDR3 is TGTGCCAGCAGCTTATCAGGGGGCTTTGAAAAACTGTTTTTT.

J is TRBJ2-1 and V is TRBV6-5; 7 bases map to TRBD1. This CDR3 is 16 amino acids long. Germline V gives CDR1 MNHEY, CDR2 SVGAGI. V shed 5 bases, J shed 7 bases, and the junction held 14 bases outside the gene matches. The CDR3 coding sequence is TGTGCCAGCAGTGCCTTAGCTGCGACAGGGAAAAATGAGCAGTTCTTC. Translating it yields CASSALAATGKNEQFF.

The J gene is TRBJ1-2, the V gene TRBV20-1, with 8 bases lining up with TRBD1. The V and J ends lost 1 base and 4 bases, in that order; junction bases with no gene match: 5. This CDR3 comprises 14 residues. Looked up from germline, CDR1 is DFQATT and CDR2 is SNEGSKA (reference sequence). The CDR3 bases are TGCAGTGCTAGAGTAGTCGGACAGGGCTATGGCTACACCTTC. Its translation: CSARVVGQGYGYTF.

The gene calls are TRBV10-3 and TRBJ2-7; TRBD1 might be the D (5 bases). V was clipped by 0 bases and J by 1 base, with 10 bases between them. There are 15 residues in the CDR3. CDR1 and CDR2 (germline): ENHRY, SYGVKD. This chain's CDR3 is CAISESLGASYEQYF. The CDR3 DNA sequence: TGTGCCATCAGTGAGTCTCTAGGGGCGTCCTACGAGCAGTACTTC.

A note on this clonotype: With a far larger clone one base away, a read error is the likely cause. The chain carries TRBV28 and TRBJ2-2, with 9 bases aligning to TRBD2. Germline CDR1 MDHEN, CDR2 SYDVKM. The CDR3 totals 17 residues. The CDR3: CASPSHPGLADTGVLFF. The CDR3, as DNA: TGTGCCAGCCCTTCCCATCCGGGACTAGCTGACACCGGGGTGCTGTTTTTT.

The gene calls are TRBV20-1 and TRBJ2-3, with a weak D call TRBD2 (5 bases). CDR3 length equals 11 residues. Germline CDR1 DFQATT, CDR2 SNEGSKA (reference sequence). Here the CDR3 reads CSVRVSDTQYF. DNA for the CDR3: TGCAGCGTGAGGGTGTCAGATACGCAGTATTTT.

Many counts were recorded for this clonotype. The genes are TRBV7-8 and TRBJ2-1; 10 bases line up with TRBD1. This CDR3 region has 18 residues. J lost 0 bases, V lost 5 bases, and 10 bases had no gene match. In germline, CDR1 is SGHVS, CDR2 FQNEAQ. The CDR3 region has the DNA TGTGCCAGCAGCCAGAGCGGGACAGGGGAGAGCTCCTACAATGAGCAGTTCTTC. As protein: CASSQSGTGESSYNEQFF.

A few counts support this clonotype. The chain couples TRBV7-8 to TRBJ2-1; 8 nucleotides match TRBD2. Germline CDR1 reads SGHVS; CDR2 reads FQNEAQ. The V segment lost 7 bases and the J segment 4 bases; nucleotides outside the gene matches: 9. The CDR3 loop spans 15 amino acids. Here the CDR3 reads CASIPVGGGYNEQFF. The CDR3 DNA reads TGTGCCAGCATCCCAGTCGGGGGGGGGTACAATGAGCAGTTCTTC.

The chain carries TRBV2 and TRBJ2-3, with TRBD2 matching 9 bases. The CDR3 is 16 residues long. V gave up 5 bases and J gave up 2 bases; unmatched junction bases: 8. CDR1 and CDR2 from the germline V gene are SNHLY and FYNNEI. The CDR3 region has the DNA TGTGCCAGCAGTTGGGGAGCGGGAGGCGCCACAGATACGCAGTATTTT. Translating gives CASSWGAGGATDTQYF.

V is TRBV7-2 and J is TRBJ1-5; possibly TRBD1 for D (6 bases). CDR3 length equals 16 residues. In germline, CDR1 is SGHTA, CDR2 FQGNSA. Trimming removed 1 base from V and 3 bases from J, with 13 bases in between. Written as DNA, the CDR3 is TGTGCCAGCAGCTTAGGTGGACAGCCTACCAATCAGCCCCAGCATTTT. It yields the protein CASSLGGQPTNQPQHF.

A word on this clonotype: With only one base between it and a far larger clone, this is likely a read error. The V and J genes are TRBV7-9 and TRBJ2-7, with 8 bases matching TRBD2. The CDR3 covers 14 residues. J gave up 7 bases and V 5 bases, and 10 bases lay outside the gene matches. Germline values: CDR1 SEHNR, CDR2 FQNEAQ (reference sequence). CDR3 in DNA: TGTGCCAGCAGCCCCTCCGGGAGGGCCAATGAGCAGTACTTC. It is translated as CASSPSGRANEQYF.

CDR3 region: CASSGGGVRETQYF. The CDR3 nucleotides are TGTGCCAGCAGTGGGGGCGGGGTCAGAGAGACCCAGTACTTC. The chain carries TRBV2 and TRBJ2-5, with a tentative D call TRBD2 (6 bases). The CDR3 has 14 residues. V was clipped by 4 bases and J by 4 bases, with 13 bases between them. Germline V gene sequence: CDR1 SNHLY, CDR2 FYNNEI.

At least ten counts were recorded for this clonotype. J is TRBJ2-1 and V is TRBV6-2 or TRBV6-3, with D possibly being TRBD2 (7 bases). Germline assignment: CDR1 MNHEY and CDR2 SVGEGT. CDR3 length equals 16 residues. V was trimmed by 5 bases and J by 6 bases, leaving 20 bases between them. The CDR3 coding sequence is TGTGCCAGCAGTGTGTGGAGGGGGGGGGCCTCCAATGAGCAGTTCTTC. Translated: CASSVWRGGASNEQFF.

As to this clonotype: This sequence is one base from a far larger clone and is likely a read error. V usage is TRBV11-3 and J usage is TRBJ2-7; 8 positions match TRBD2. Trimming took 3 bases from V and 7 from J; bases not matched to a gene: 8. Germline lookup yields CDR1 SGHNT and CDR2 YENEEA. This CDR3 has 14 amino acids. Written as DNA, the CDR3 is TGTGCCAGCAGCTTGAGCGGGAGTTACAATGAGCAGTACTTC. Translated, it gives CASSLSGSYNEQYF.

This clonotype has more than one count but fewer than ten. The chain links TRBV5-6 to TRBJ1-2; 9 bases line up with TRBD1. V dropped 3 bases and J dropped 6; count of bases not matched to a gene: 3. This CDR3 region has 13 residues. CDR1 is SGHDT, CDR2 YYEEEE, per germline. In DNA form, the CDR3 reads TGTGCCAGCAGCTACAGGGGGCGGGATGGCTACACCTTC. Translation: CASSYRGRDGYTF. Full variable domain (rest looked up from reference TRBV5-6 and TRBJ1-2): DAGVTQSPTHLIKTRGQQVTLRCSPKSGHDTVSWYQQALGQGPQFIFQYYEEEERQRGNFPDRFSGHQFPNYSSELNVNALLLGDSALYLCASSYRGRDGYTFGSGTRLTVV.

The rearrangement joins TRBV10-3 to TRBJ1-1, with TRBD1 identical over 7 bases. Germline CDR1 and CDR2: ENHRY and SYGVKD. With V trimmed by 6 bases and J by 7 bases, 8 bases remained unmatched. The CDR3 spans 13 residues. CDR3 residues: CAIRATGTDEAFF. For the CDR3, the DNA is TGTGCCATCAGGGCGACCGGGACAGATGAAGCTTTCTTT.